This T cell receptor beta chain was obtained from a study of CD8 T cells in Susac syndrome. High-throughput TCR beta sequencing covered peripheral CD8+ and CD4+ T cells. Per germline, CDR1 SQVTM and CDR2 ANQGSEA. This CDR3 has 14 residues. With V trimmed by 7 bases and J by 3 bases, 8 bases remained unmatched. RNA totalling roughly 0.45 to 1 ug underwent reverse transcription with random hexamers. Amplification of TCR beta CDR3 spanned 54 Vbeta and 13 Jbeta via immunoSEQ multiplex PCR. MiXCR, applied by TCRdb to the immunoSEQ multiplex PCR reads, yields one record per CDR3 protein. The table has about 240,000 distinct CDR3 sequences, 90% to 97% seen once; the top ten hold around 0.1%. Study-level points and caveats: Clonal expansion did not appear in Susac syndrome CD4+ T cell repertoires.

Comment on this clonotype: The antigen is not known.

This rearrangement joins TRBV29-1 to TRBJ2-1, with TRBD2 identical over 8 bases. The sequencing input was CD4+ T cells from PBMCs. The clonotype was recovered from a human donor with Susac syndrome. The CDR3 DNA reads as TGCAGCGCCGGTACTAGCGGTTTCTACAATGAGCAGTTCTTC. This sequence encodes CSAGTSGFYNEQFF.